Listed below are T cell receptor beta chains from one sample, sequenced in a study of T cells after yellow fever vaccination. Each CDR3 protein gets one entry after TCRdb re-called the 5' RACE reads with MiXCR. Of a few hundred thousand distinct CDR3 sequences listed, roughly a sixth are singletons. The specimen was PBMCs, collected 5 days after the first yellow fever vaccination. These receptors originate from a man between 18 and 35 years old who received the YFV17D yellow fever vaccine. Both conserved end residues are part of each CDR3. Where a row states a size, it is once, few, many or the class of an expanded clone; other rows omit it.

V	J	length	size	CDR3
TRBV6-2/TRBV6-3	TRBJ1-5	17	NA	CASSTARDRGLGAPQHF
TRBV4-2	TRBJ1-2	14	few	CASSQDPGIYGYTF
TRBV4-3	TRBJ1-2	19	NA	CASSQDTPVGTLMGYGYTF
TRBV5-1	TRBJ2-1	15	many	CASSPWTGGPLEQFF
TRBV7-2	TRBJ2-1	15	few	CASRTNWAGYNEQFF
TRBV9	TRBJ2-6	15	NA	CASSVDMAGANVLTF
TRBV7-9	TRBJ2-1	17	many	CASSPTSRGATYNEQFF
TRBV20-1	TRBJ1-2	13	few	CSAQTGADRGYTF
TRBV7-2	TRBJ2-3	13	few	CASSGLAGVTQYF
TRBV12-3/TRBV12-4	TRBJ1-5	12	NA	CASSSRASPQHF
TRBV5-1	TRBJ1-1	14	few	CASSQTESHTEAFF
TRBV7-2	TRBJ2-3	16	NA	CASSLAPQGATDTQYF
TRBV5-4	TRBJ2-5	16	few	CASSLASVSGQETQYF
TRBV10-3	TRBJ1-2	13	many	CAIGGAGPDGYTF
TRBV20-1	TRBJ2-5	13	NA	CSAHLANRETQYF
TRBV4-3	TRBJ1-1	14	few	CASSQREGYTEAFF
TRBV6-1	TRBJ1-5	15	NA	CASSATGTENQPQHF
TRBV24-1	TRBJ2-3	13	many	CATSDWGGDTQYF
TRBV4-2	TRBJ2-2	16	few	CASSLIAGANTGELFF
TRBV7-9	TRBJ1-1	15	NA	CASSQQGVLGTEAFF